A few counts support the clone carrying this T cell receptor (beta chain). Its target is unknown. This CDR3 comprises 15 residues. The germline V gene encodes CDR1 SGHTA and CDR2 FQGTGA. The V segment lost 5 bases and the J segment 4 bases; nucleotides outside the gene matches: 9. The sample belongs to a study of T-cell memory formation after mild COVID-19. Study-level results: Nothing showed for sure that second-wave clones peaking on day 37 were SARS-CoV-2 specific. CD4+ bias marked clones expanding day 15 to 37, unlike balanced contracting clones. Memory from before infection featured some responding clones, which suggests cross-reactive memory joined.

cDNA libraries for TCR alpha and TCR beta, carrying sample barcodes and UMIs, came from 5'RACE with constant-segment primers. TCRdb reprocessed the 5' RACE reads via MiXCR and lists one record per CDR3 protein. The data show some 450,000 distinct CDR3 sequences, roughly 20% seen once. The clonotype was recovered from an adult woman who had mild COVID-19 (a few samples of this study predate the infection). Cell type and time point are not known. The V gene is TRBV7-3, the J gene TRBJ2-5, with TRBD2 matching over 8 bases. The sample consisted of PBMCs or a T cell subset sorted from them (not recorded which). CDR3 protein: CASSLSGGVGETQYF. CDR3 in DNA: TGTGCCAGCAGCCTCAGCGGGGGAGTAGGAGAGACCCAGTACTTC. The full variable domain, with the rest looked up from reference TRBV7-3 and TRBJ2-5, is GAGVSQTPSNKVTEKGKYVELRCDPISGHTALYWYRQSLGQGPEFLIYFQGTGAADDSGLPNDRFFAVRPEGSVSTLKIQRTERGDSAVYLCASSLSGGVGETQYFGPGTRLLVL.